There are a few counts of the clone carrying this T cell receptor (beta chain). The data were obtained in a study of cytomegalovirus exposure and HLA in healthy donors. Germline lookup yields CDR1 GTSNPN and CDR2 SVGIG (reference sequence). Trimming stripped 2 bases from V and 2 bases from J, with 4 bases between. The CDR3 totals 11 residues. Unrecorded immune exposures were likely, despite nominal health at sampling. PCR amplification relied on 60 Vbeta primers (plus 13 Jbeta primers). The assay was immunoSEQ multiplex PCR, and TCRdb's table has in-frame clones only and misses some. In the table there are approximately 180,000 clones, roughly 80% of which are singletons.

The V call is TRBV30, the J call TRBJ2-7; D call uncertain. The sample consisted of PBMCs. The source is a woman between 18 and 29 years old in good health and CMV-seronegative. The DNA for the CDR3 is TGTGCCTGGAGTATAGCCTACGAGCAGTACTTC. This sequence encodes CAWSIAYEQYF.